This TCR beta chain comes out of a study of T-cell reconstitution after alpha-beta-depleted transplantation in children. Findings and caveats of the study: When one year had passed after transplant, most T-cell counts and diversity came from newly produced T cells. Several hundred expanded graft clones reportedly gave rise to the alpha-beta T cells present about two months after transplant.

Unique molecular identifiers were incorporated when the TCRbeta library was constructed. Each CDR3 protein gets one entry after TCRdb re-called the PCR reads with MiXCR. The data show about 640,000 distinct CDR3 sequences, 13% seen once. This clonotype was picked up a small number of times. The antigen is not known. The V and J ends lost 4 bases and 3 bases, in that order; junction bases with no gene match: 13. Germline V gives CDR1 SGHKS, CDR2 YYEKEE (reference sequence). The CDR3 length is 17 residues. This TCR derives from a male patient between 10 and 17 years old who had a stem cell transplant for acute myeloid leukemia, so the T cells may come from the graft donor. This specimen was PBMCs, mostly from graft donor cells, taken 360 days after TCRalphabeta/CD19-depleted stem cell transplant. The chain carries TRBV5-5 and TRBJ2-5; 9 bases agree with TRBD2. The CDR3 nucleotides read TGTGCCAGCAGCCTGGCCTTAACGGGACTAGCTAAAGAGACCCAGTACTTC. The encoded protein is CASSLALTGLAKETQYF.